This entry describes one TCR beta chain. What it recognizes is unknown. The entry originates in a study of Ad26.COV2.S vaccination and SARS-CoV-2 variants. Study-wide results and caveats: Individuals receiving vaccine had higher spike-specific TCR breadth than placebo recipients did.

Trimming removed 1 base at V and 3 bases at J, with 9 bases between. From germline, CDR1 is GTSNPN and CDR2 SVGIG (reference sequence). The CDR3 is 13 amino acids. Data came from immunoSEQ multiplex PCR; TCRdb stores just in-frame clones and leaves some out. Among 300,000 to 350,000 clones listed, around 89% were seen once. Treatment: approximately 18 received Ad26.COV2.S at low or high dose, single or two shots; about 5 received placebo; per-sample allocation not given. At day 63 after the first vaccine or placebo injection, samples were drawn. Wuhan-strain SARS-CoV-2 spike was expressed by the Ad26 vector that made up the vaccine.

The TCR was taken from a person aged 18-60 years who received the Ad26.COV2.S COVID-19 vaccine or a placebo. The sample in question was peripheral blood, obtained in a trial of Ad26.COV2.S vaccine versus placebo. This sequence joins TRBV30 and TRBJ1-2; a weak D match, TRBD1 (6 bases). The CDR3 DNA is TGTGCCTGGAGTGCCCAGGGGTACTATGGCTACACCTTC. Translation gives CAWSAQGYYGYTF.